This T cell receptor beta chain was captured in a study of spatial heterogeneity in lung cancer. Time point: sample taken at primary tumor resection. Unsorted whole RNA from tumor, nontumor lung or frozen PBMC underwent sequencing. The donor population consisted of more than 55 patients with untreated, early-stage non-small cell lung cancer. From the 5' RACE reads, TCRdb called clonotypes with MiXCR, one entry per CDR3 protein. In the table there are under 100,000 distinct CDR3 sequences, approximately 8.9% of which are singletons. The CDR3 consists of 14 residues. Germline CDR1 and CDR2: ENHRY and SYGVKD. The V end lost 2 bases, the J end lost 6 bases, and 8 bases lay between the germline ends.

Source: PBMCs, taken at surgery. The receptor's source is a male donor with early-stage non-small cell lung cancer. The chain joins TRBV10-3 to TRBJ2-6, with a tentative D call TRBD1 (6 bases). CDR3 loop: CAISEPGEANVLTF. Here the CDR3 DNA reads TGTGCCATCAGTGAGCCAGGGGAGGCCAACGTCCTGACTTTC.